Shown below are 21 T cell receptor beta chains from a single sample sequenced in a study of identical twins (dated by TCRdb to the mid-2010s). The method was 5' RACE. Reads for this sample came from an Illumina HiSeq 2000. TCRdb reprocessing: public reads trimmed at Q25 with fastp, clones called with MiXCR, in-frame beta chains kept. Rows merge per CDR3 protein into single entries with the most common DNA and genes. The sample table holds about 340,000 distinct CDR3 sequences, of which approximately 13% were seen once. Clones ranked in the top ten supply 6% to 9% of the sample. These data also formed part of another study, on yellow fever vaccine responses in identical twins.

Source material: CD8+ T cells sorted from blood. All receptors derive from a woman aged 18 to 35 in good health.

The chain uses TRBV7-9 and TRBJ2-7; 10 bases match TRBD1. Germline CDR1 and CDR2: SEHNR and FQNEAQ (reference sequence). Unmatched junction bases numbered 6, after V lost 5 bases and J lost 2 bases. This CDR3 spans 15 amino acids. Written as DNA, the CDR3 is TGTGCCAGCAGCCTCGTGACAGGGGGCCCCTACGAGCAGTACTTC. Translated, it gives CASSLVTGGPYEQYF.

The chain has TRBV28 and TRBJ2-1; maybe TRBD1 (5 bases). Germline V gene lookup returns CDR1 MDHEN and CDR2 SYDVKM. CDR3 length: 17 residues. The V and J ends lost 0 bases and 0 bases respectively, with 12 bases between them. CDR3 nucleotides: TGTGCCAGCAGTTTATGGACAGTAGAAAGCTCCTACAATGAGCAGTTCTTC. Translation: CASSLWTVESSYNEQFF.

The CDR3 DNA is TGTGCCAGCAGCTTAGCCGGCGGGGGCGCAGATACGCAGTATTTT. It translates to CASSLAGGGADTQYF. The V call is TRBV7-9, the J call TRBJ2-3, with a tentative D call TRBD2 (7 bases). Germline lookup yields CDR1 SEHNR and CDR2 FQNEAQ (reference sequence). The CDR3 is made up of 15 amino acids. V was shortened by 0 bases and J by 4 bases, with 11 bases between the two germline ends.

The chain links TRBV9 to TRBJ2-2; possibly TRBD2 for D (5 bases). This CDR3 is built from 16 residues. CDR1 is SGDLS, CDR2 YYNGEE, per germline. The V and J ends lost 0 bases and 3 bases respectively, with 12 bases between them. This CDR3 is CASSVVPDFYTGELFF. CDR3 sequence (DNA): TGTGCCAGCAGCGTAGTCCCGGACTTCTACACCGGGGAGCTGTTTTTT.

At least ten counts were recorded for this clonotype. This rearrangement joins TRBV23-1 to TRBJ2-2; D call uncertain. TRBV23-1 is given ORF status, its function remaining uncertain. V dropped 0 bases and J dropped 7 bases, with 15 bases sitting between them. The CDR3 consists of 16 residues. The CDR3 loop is CASSQSAGYIVGELFF. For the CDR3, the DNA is TGCGCCAGCAGTCAATCGGCAGGTTACATAGTCGGGGAGCTGTTTTTT.

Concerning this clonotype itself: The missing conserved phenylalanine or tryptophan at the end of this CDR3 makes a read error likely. The CDR3 DNA reads as TGTGCCAGTAGTATAGATATGACAGGGAAACATGGCTACACCTCC. This translates into CASSIDMTGKHGYTS. The chain joins TRBV19 to TRBJ1-2; 7 bases align to TRBD1. CDR3 length: 15 amino acids. CDR1 and CDR2 (germline): LNHDA, SQIVND (reference sequence). V was clipped by 0 bases and J by 6 bases; unmatched bases: 7.

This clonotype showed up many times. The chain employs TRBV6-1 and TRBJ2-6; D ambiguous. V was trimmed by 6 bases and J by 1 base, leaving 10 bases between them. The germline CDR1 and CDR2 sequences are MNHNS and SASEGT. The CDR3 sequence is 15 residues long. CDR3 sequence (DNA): TGTGCCAGCAGAACCCCTTTTTCTGGGGCCAACGTCCTGACTTTC. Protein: CASRTPFSGANVLTF.

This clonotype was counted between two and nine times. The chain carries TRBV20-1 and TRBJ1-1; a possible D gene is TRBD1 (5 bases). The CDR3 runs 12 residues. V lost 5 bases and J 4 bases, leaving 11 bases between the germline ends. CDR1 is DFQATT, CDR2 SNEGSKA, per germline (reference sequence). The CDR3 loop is CSAARGGTEAFF. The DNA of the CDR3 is TGCAGTGCTGCCCGGGGGGGCACTGAAGCTTTCTTT.

DNA for the CDR3: TGCGCCAGCAGCCAAGCCGACCGGGGGGGAGCCTACAATGAGCAGTTCTTC. Residues: CASSQADRGGAYNEQFF. The chain uses TRBV4-1 and TRBJ2-1, with 8 bases identical to TRBD2. Germline CDR1 reads MGHRA; CDR2 reads YSYEKL. The CDR3 is 17 amino acids. The junction had 7 bases not matched to a gene; V was cut back by 1 base and J by 2 bases.

The CDR3 sequence is CASRPQGGIQPQHF. The CDR3, as DNA: TGTGCCAGCAGACCACAGGGGGGGATTCAGCCCCAGCATTTT. V usage is TRBV27 and J usage is TRBJ1-5; 8 nucleotides agree with TRBD1. V gave up 6 bases and J gave up 6 bases; unmatched junction bases: 7. The CDR3 has 14 amino acids. Germline V gene lookup returns CDR1 MNHEY and CDR2 SMNVEV (reference sequence).

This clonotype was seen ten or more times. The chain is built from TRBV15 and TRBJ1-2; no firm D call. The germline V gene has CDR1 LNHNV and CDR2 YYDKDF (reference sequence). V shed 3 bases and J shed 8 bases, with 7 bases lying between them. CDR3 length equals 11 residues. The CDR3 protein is CATSSLGGYTF. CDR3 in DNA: TGTGCCACCAGCAGTTTGGGCGGCTACACCTTC.

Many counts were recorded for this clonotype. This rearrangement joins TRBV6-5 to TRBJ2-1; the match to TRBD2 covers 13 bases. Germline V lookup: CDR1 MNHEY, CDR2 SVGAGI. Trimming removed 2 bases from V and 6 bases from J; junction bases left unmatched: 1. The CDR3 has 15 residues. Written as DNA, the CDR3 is TGTGCCAGCAGTTACGGGACTAGCGGGGTCAATGAGCAGTTCTTC. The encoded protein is CASSYGTSGVNEQFF.

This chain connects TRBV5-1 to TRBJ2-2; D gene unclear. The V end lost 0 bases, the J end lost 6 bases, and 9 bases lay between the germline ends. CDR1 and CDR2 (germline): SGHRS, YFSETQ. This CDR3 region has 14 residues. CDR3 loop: CASSLGFGAGELFF. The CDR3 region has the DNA TGCGCCAGCAGCTTGGGGTTTGGGGCCGGGGAGCTGTTTTTT. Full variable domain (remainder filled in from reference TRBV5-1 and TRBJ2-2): KAGVTQTPRYLIKTRGQQVTLSCSPISGHRSVSWYQQTPGQGLQFLFEYFSETQRNKGNFPGRFSGRQFSNSRSEMNVSTLELGDSALYLCASSLGFGAGELFFGEGSRLTVL.

The CDR3: CASSSAGPDQPQHF. The CDR3 bases are TGTGCCAGCAGCTCGGCGGGGCCCGATCAGCCCCAGCATTTT. V usage is TRBV7-9 and J usage is TRBJ1-5, with a tentative D call TRBD1 (5 bases). Germline V gene sequence: CDR1 SEHNR, CDR2 FQNEAQ (reference sequence). This CDR3 contains 14 residues. V lost 4 bases to trimming and J lost 5 bases, with 12 bases between them.

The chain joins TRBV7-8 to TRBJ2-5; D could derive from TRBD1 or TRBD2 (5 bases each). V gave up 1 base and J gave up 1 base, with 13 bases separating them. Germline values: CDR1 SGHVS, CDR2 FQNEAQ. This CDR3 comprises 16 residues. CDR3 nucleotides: TGTGCCAGCAGCTTAGAGGGCGCGAGGGGCCAAGAGACCCAGTACTTC. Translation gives CASSLEGARGQETQYF. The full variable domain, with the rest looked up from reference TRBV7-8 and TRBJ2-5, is GAGVSQSPRYKVAKRGQDVALRCDPISGHVSLFWYQQALGQGPEFLTYFQNEAQLDKSGLPSDRFFAERPEGSVSTLKIQRTQQEDSAVYLCASSLEGARGQETQYFGPGTRLLVL.

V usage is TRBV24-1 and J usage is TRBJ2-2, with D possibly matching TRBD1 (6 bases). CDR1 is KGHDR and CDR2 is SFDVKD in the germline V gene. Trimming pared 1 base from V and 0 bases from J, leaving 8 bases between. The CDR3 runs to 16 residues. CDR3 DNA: TGTGCCACCAGTGATTTAACAGGGCCGAACACCGGGGAGCTGTTTTTT. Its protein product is CATSDLTGPNTGELFF.

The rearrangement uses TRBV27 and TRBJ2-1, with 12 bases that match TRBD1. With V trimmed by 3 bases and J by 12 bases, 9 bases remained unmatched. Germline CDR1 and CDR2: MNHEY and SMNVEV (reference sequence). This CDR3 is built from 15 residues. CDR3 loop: CASSFGTGGAWGQFF. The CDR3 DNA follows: TGTGCCAGCAGTTTCGGGACAGGGGGCGCTTGGGGGCAGTTCTTC.

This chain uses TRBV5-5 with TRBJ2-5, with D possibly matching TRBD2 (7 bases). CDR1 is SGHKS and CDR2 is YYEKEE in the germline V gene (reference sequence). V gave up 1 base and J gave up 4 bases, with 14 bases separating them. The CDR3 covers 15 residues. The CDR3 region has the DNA TGTGCCAGCAGCTTGTATGGGGGGGCGGGAGAGACCCAGTACTTC. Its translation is CASSLYGGAGETQYF. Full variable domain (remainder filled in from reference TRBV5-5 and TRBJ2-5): DAGVTQSPTHLIKTRGQQVTLRCSPISGHKSVSWYQQVLGQGPQFIFQYYEKEERGRGNFPDRFSARQFPNYSSELNVNALLLGDSALYLCASSLYGGAGETQYFGPGTRLLVL.

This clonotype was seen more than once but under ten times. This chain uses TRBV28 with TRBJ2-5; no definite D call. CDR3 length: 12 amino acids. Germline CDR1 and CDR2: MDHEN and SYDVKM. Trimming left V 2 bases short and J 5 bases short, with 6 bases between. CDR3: CASSLDAETQYF. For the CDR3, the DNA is TGTGCCAGCAGTTTAGATGCGGAGACCCAGTACTTC.

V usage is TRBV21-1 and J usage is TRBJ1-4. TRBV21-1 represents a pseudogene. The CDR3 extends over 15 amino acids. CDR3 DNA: TGTGCCAGCAGCAAAGCGGGACCGTTGACGGAAAAACTGTTTTTT. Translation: CASSKAGPLTEKLFF.

The CDR3 sequence: CASSLGRPGGTEAFF. As DNA, the CDR3 is TGTGCCAGCAGCTTAGGCCGTCCTGGGGGCACTGAAGCTTTCTTT. V and J are TRBV13 and TRBJ1-1, with D perhaps TRBD1 (5 bases). Germline assignment: CDR1 PRHDT and CDR2 FYEKMQ (reference sequence). CDR3 length: 15 amino acids. V lost 0 bases and J lost 4, with 12 bases in between.